Presented here are 16 T cell receptor beta chains from one specimen sequenced in a study of identical twins. Via MiXCR, TCRdb re-called the 5' RACE reads, giving one row per CDR3 protein. This sample has approximately 240,000 distinct CDR3 sequences, with around an eighth found just once. The material sequenced was memory (CD45RO+) T cells sorted from blood. The source of these receptors is a woman in her late teens or twenties in good health.

In its sample, this clonotype was seen a few times. The chain joins TRBV7-2 to TRBJ1-1, with D unresolved. The CDR3 is 13 residues long. Looked up from germline, CDR1 is SGHTA and CDR2 is FQGNSA. V was trimmed by 5 bases and J by 3 bases, leaving 10 bases between them. CDR3: CASSLQEYTEAFF. The CDR3 DNA sequence: TGTGCCAGCAGCCTTCAGGAGTACACTGAAGCTTTCTTT.

This clonotype has a handful of counts. The chain recombines TRBV11-2 with TRBJ1-2, with 7 bases matching TRBD1. Trimming removed 0 bases from V and 2 bases from J; junction bases left unmatched: 9. There are 17 residues in the CDR3. Germline CDR1 SGHAT, CDR2 FQNNGV. CDR3 in amino acids: CASSLDSMPTGNYGYTF. In nucleotides, the CDR3 is TGTGCCAGCAGCTTAGATAGTATGCCGACAGGGAACTATGGCTACACCTTC.

This rearrangement joins TRBV6-2 or TRBV6-3 to TRBJ2-7; 7 bases are shared with TRBD2. The V segment lost 0 bases and the J segment 3 bases; nucleotides outside the gene matches: 8. Germline-derived CDR1 and CDR2 are MNHEY and SVGEGT. The CDR3 is 16 amino acids. The CDR3 is CASSYSLGLVYYEQYF. The CDR3 nucleotides read TGTGCCAGCAGTTACTCGCTCGGACTAGTCTACTACGAGCAGTACTTC.

This chain connects TRBV20-1 to TRBJ1-5; TRBD1 matches 7 bases. V lost 0 bases, J lost 5 bases, and 4 bases stayed unmatched. CDR1 and CDR2 from the germline V gene are DFQATT and SNEGSKA (reference sequence). This CDR3 region has 14 residues. CDR3: CSAREGQAYQPQHF. CDR3 DNA sequence: TGCAGTGCTAGAGAAGGACAGGCGTATCAGCCCCAGCATTTT.

This clonotype was picked up a small number of times. The chain employs TRBV24-1 and TRBJ2-1; 10 nucleotides match TRBD1. V gave up 2 bases and J gave up 2 bases; unmatched junction bases: 5. The CDR3 runs 17 residues. CDR1 and CDR2 from the germline V gene are KGHDR and SFDVKD. CDR3 protein: CATSDSAGQGPYNEQFF. The CDR3 nucleotides are TGTGCCACCAGTGATTCAGCGGGACAGGGGCCCTACAATGAGCAGTTCTTC.

The chain uses TRBV6-2 or TRBV6-3 and TRBJ1-2, with a weak D call TRBD1 (5 bases). This CDR3 has 13 amino acids. Trimming left V 6 bases short and J 2 bases short, with 10 bases between. Per germline, CDR1 MNHEY and CDR2 SVGEGT. CDR3 loop: CASSRGLNYGYTF. In DNA, the CDR3 is TGTGCCAGCAGCCGGGGACTGAACTATGGCTACACCTTC.

The chain combines TRBV18 with TRBJ2-6; tentatively, D is TRBD1 or TRBD2 (5 bases each). The CDR3 contains 16 residues. With 3 bases removed from V and 1 base from J, the gap between germline ends came to 10 bases. Germline V gene data show CDR1 as KGHSH and CDR2 as LQKENI. CDR3 in amino acids: CASSPGVRSGANVLTF. For the CDR3, the DNA is TGTGCCAGCTCACCGGGGGTGAGATCTGGGGCCAACGTCCTGACTTTC.

This clonotype was seen a few times. CDR3 amino acids: CAISPGVSGAEAFF. CDR3 coding DNA: TGTGCCATCAGCCCAGGAGTGAGCGGAGCTGAAGCTTTCTTT. The J gene is TRBJ1-1, the V gene TRBV10-3; D remains unclear. Per germline, CDR1 ENHRY and CDR2 SYGVKD. The length of the CDR3 is 14 residues. The germline V and J ends were trimmed by 6 bases and 6 bases, with 17 bases remaining between them.

The J gene is TRBJ2-2, the V gene TRBV29-1; tentatively, D is TRBD1 (6 bases). The CDR3 length is 14 residues. Trimming stripped 3 bases from V and 1 base from J, with 9 bases between. The germline CDR1 and CDR2 sequences are SQVTM and ANQGSEA. As DNA, the CDR3 is TGCAGCGTTGACAGGGGCCTGAACACCGGGGAGCTGTTTTTT. It is translated as CSVDRGLNTGELFF.

This clonotype has just a few counts. The chain has TRBV19 and TRBJ2-2, with D unclear. Looked up from germline, CDR1 is LNHDA and CDR2 is SQIVND (reference sequence). V was cut by 3 bases and J by 7 bases, with 15 bases left in between. The CDR3 contains 15 residues. The DNA for the CDR3 is TGTGCCAGTAGTATTCGCAGGATTGAGGTCGGGGAGCTGTTTTTT. Amino acids: CASSIRRIEVGELFF.

The CDR3 DNA is TGTGCCAGCAGCTACAAGGCAAGGGGTGGTGGCTACACCTTC. It translates to CASSYKARGGGYTF. The rearrangement uses TRBV3-1 and TRBJ1-2; D might be TRBD1 (5 bases). This CDR3 has 14 amino acids. Germline CDR1 is LGHDT and CDR2 is YNNKEL (reference sequence). Trimming cost V 5 bases and J 7 bases, with 17 bases left between them.

A few counts support this clonotype. The genes are TRBV7-9 and TRBJ2-2; D is perhaps TRBD1 or TRBD2 (5 bases each). Trimming stripped 2 bases from V and 0 bases from J, with 7 bases between. The CDR3 extends over 15 amino acids. The germline V gene has CDR1 SEHNR and CDR2 FQNEAQ (reference sequence). The CDR3 coding sequence is TGTGCCAGCAGCTTAAGGGACCCGAACACCGGGGAGCTGTTTTTT. Protein: CASSLRDPNTGELFF.

The rearrangement uses TRBV5-4 and TRBJ2-3; perhaps D is TRBD1 or TRBD2 (5 bases each). Germline CDR1 reads SGHNT; CDR2 reads YYREEE (reference sequence). The CDR3 contains 14 residues. V gave up 4 bases and J gave up 6 bases, with 15 bases separating them. CDR3 region: CASSGDVKEDTQYF. The CDR3, as DNA: TGTGCCAGCAGCGGGGACGTCAAAGAGGATACGCAGTATTTT.

Regarding this clonotype: An end of the junction differs from the germline gene, which may be a read error. The genes are TRBV3-1 and TRBJ2-5; D possibly uses TRBD1 or TRBD2 (6 bases each). Germline V gene sequence: CDR1 LGHDT, CDR2 YNNKEL (reference sequence). CDR3 length equals 12 residues. The CDR3 bases are TGTGCCAGCGGATCGAACGCGGGACACCTCGACTTC. It codes for CASGSNAGHLDF.

This chain links TRBV5-5 with TRBJ2-7; no definite D call. Trimming cost V 0 bases and J 3 bases, with 10 bases left between them. The CDR3 contains 14 residues. CDR1 and CDR2 (germline): SGHKS, YYEKEE (reference sequence). CDR3 sequence (DNA): TGTGCCAGCAGCTTGGACGAAAGGAGCTACGAGCAGTACTTC. As protein: CASSLDERSYEQYF.

This clonotype was recorded only once. This chain uses TRBV9 with TRBJ2-2; D gene ambiguous. V was trimmed by 0 bases and J by 6 bases, leaving 18 bases between them. Germline V CDR1 and CDR2: SGDLS, YYNGEE. The CDR3 has 17 amino acids. The CDR3 reads CASSVGVGSAMAGELFF. The CDR3 DNA reads as TGTGCCAGCAGCGTAGGGGTGGGTAGTGCCATGGCCGGGGAGCTGTTTTTT.